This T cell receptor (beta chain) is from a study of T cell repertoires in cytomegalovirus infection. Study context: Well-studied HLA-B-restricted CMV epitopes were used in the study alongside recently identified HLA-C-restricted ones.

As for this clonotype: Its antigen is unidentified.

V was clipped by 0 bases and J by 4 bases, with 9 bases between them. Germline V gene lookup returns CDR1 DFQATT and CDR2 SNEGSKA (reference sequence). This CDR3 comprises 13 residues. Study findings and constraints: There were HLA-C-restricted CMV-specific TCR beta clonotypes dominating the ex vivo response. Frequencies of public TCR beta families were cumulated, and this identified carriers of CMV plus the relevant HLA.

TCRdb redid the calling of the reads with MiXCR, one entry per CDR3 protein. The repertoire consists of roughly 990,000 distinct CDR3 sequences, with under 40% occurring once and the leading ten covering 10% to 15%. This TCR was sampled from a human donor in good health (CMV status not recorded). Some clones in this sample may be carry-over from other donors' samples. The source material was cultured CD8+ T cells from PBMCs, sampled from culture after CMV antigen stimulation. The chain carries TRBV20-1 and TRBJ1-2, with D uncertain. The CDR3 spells CSAREADRYGYTF. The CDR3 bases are TGCAGTGCTAGAGAGGCAGACCGCTATGGCTACACCTTC.